The entry below describes one TCR beta chain. The sample originates from a study of blood T cell repertoires in COVID-19. Germline-derived CDR1 and CDR2 are MGHRA and YSYEKL. The CDR3 is 17 amino acids. J gave up 0 bases and V 1 base, and 3 bases lay outside the gene matches. This table comes from immunoSEQ multiplex PCR, and its TCRdb copy is limited to in-frame clones, with some not included. The sample lists 200,000 or so clones; approximately 90% were seen once. This TCR was recovered from a middle-aged woman with acute COVID-19. Sequenced material: PBMCs or T cells enriched from blood (not recorded which). The chain is built from TRBV4-1 and TRBJ2-3, with 11 positions matching TRBD1. CDR3: CASSQVGQGGSTDTQYF. CDR3 DNA: TGCGCCAGCAGCCAAGTGGGACAGGGGGGAAGCACAGATACGCAGTATTTT.